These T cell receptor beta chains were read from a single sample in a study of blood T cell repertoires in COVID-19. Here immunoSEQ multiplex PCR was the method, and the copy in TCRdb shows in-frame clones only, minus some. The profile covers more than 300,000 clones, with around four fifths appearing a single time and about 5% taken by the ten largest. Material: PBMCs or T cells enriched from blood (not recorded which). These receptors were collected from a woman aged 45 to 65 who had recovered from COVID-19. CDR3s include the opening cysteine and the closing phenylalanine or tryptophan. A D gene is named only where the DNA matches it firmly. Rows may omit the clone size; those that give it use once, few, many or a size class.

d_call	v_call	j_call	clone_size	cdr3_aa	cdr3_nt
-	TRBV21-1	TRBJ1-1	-	CASSNDRVEAFF	TGTGCCAGCAGCAACGACAGGGTTGAAGCTTTCTTT
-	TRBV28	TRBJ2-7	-	CASSNFGTYTYEQYF	TGTGCCAGCAGTAATTTCGGGACTTACACCTACGAGCAGTACTTC
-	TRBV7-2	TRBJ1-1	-	CASSLAGGVTEAFF	TGTGCCAGCAGCTTAGCAGGGGGTGTGACTGAAGCTTTCTTT
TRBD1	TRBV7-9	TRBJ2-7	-	CASSAGTVSFEQYF	TGTGCCAGCAGCGCCGGGACAGTCTCCTTCGAGCAGTACTTC
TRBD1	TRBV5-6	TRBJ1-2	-	CASSSRVGQINYGYTF	TGTGCCAGCAGCTCTCGCGTGGGACAGATAAACTATGGCTACACCTTC
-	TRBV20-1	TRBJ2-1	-	CSATATGEQFF	TGCAGTGCTACAGCCACGGGGGAGCAGTTCTTC
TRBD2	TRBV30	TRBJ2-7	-	CAWSGKLGTSGGPITTSYEQYF	TGTGCCTGGAGCGGAAAACTCGGGACTAGCGGGGGGCCAATAACTACCTCCTACGAGCAGTACTTC
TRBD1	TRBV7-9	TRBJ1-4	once	CASSRGQGVNEKLFF	TGTGCCAGCAGCAGAGGACAGGGTGTTAATGAAAAACTGTTTTTT
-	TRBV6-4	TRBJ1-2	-	CASSDLPGGAYGYTF	TGTGCCAGCAGTGACTTGCCGGGGGGGGCCTATGGCTACACCTTC
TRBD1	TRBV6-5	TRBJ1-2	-	CASRGTVDNYGYTF	TGTGCCAGCAGAGGGACAGTAGACAACTATGGCTACACCTTC
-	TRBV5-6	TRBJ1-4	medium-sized	CASSLSQGPEKLFF	TGTGCCAGCAGCTTGAGCCAGGGTCCAGAAAAACTGTTTTTT
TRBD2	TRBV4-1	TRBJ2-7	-	CASSQEGLAPSSYEQYF	TGCGCCAGCAGCCAAGAGGGACTAGCTCCTAGCTCCTACGAGCAGTACTTC
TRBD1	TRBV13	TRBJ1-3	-	CASSSGTGRNTIYF	TGTGCCAGCAGCTCCGGGACAGGGAGAAACACCATATATTTT
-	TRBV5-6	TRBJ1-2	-	CASSRTVYGYTF	TGTGCCAGCAGCCGGACAGTCTATGGCTACACCTTC
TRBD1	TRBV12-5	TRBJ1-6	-	CASAPQGASVSPLHF	TGTGCTAGTGCCCCCCAGGGGGCTTCTGTTTCACCCCTCCACTTT
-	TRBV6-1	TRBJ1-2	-	CASSDPGTPGYTF	TGTGCCAGCAGTGACCCCGGGACACCCGGCTACACCTTC
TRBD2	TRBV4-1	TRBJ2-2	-	CASSQVLLVGGAGELFF	TGCGCCAGCAGCCAAGTTTTATTGGTGGGAGGGGCCGGGGAGCTGTTTTTT
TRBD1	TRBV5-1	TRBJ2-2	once	CASSHTGAGELFF	TGCGCCAGCAGTCACACAGGGGCCGGGGAGCTGTTTTTT
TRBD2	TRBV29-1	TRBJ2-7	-	CSVGLAGAYYEQYF	TGCAGCGTTGGGCTAGCGGGAGCATACTACGAGCAGTACTTC
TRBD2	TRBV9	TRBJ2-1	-	CASSPIAGLGGEQFF	TGTGCCAGCAGTCCGATAGCGGGACTGGGCGGTGAGCAGTTCTTC
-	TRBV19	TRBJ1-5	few	CASSIGGLGFTSPQHF	TGTGCCAGTAGTATAGGGGGGCTCGGGTTTACGTCGCCCCAGCATTTT
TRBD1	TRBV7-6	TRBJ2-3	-	CASSPAWGQGGRAGGDTQYF	TGTGCCAGCAGCCCGGCCTGGGGACAGGGAGGGCGCGCGGGTGGAGATACGCAGTATTTT
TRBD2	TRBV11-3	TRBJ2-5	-	CASSLGTSTQETQYF	TGTGCCAGCAGCTTAGGGACTAGCACTCAAGAGACCCAGTACTTC
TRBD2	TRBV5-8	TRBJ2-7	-	CASSLTPLAGVSYEQYF	TGTGCCAGCAGCTTGACCCCTCTAGCGGGAGTATCCTACGAGCAGTACTTC
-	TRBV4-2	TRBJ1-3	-	CASSHPPEYGNTIYF	TGTGCCAGCAGCCACCCACCGGAGTATGGAAACACCATATATTTT
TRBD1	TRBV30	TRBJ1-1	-	CAWRQGDEAFF	TGTGCCTGGAGACAGGGGGATGAGGCTTTCTTT
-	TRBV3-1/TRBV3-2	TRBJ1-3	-	CASSQVETGFSGNTIYF	TGTGCCAGCAGCCAGGTTGAGACAGGTTTCTCTGGAAACACCATATATTTT
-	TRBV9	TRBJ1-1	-	CASSALQGWGMNTEAFF	TGTGCCAGCAGCGCCTTACAGGGCTGGGGCATGAACACTGAAGCTTTCTTT
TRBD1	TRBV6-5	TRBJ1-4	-	CASSPRRDRGAKLFF	TGTGCCAGCAGTCCCCGAAGGGACAGGGGCGCAAAACTGTTTTTT
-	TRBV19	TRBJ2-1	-	CASSIRVLDEQFF	TGTGCCAGTAGTATTCGGGTATTGGATGAGCAGTTCTTC
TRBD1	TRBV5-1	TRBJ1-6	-	CASSLTGDSPLHF	TGCGCCAGCAGCCTGACAGGGGACTCACCCCTCCACTTT
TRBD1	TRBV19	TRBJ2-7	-	CASSSGQGNEQYF	TGTGCCAGTAGTTCTGGACAGGGGAACGAGCAGTACTTC